The rows below give T cell receptor beta chains drawn from one sample of a study of cytomegalovirus exposure and HLA in healthy donors. Data came from immunoSEQ multiplex PCR; TCRdb stores just in-frame clones and leaves some out. Of around 100,000 clones detected, 65% to 85% appear once; the ten largest clones hold around 20%. The sample taken for sequencing was PBMCs. Receptors originate from a woman in her sixties or seventies in good health and CMV-seropositive. The CDR3 runs from the conserved cysteine through the conserved F or W. Each record gives: clone size, D gene, V gene, J gene, CDR3 protein. A D gene is named only where the DNA matches it firmly. Rows may omit the clone size; those that give it use once, few, many or a size class.

>.|.|TRBV15|TRBJ1-1
CATSRNRDTEAFF
>once|.|TRBV7-9|TRBJ1-1
CASSSGGLYNTEAFF
>once|.|TRBV28|TRBJ1-5
CASNAGGQPQHF
>few|TRBD2|TRBV9|TRBJ2-1
CASSPRLAGGSEQFF
>few|.|TRBV7-6|TRBJ1-5
CASSLASNQPQHF
>.|.|TRBV10-2|TRBJ2-7
CACAAWGVNVYEQYF
>.|TRBD2|TRBV11-3|TRBJ2-2
CASSFGLAGGPRTGELFF
>.|.|TRBV30|TRBJ2-1
CAWMRTLNNEQFF
>.|TRBD2|TRBV30|TRBJ2-2
CAWSVIAGVVGELFF
>.|TRBD2|TRBV29-1|TRBJ2-7
CSARTSDLNEQYF
>.|.|TRBV4-1|TRBJ1-1
CASSQPTSGRAFF
>.|TRBD2|TRBV2|TRBJ2-5
CASRARTSGRARETQYF
>.|.|TRBV2|TRBJ2-7
CASREKMQGTYEQYF
>few|.|TRBV5-6|TRBJ2-7
CASSLGGSTYEQYF
>.|TRBD2|TRBV19|.
CASSIGDSGIYEQYF
>.|TRBD2|TRBV30|.
CAWRTGLAGARFYEQYF
>few|TRBD1|TRBV5-1|TRBJ1-1
CASSLGQGGMNTEAFF